These 26 T cell receptor beta chains came from one sample sequenced in a study of cytotoxic CD8 clonotypes in ibrutinib-treated CLL. Clones were sequenced by immunoSEQ multiplex PCR, and TCRdb holds only the in-frame ones, with some missing. This table holds roughly 180,000 clones, about two thirds found once. Here the sequenced sample was PBMCs, taken after 24 months of ibrutinib treatment. These receptors originate from a human donor with chronic lymphocytic leukemia.

The gene calls are TRBV6-5 and TRBJ2-7; 8 bases are a match to TRBD2. From germline, CDR1 is MNHEY and CDR2 SVGAGI. V lost 0 bases, J lost 2 bases, and 6 bases stayed unmatched. This CDR3 comprises 16 residues. In DNA, the CDR3 is TGTGCCAGCAGTTACTCGTCTAGCGGGTATACCTACGAGCAGTACTTC. Protein: CASSYSSSGYTYEQYF.

The gene calls are TRBV12-5 and TRBJ2-3, with a possible D match to TRBD1 (6 bases). Looked up from germline, CDR1 is LGHNT and CDR2 is FRNRAP. This CDR3 has 13 amino acids. V lost 4 bases to trimming and J lost 5 bases, with 10 bases between them. The CDR3 loop reads CASGSPGVDTQYF. Written as DNA, the CDR3 is TGTGCTAGTGGTTCACCAGGGGTAGATACGCAGTATTTT.

The chain recombines TRBV7-6 with TRBJ2-6, with 13 nucleotides matching TRBD2. Germline CDR1 is SGHVS and CDR2 is FNYEAQ. The CDR3 runs 18 residues. J lost 1 base, V lost 5 bases, and 5 bases had no gene match. In nucleotides, the CDR3 is TGTGCCAGCAGCCCGAAGACTAGCGGGAGGTCTGGGGCCAACGTCCTGACTTTC. Translation gives CASSPKTSGRSGANVLTF.

This clone was detected only once. This chain links TRBV5-1 with TRBJ2-5, with 10 bases identical to TRBD2. With V trimmed by 2 bases and J by 2 bases, 9 bases remained unmatched. From germline, CDR1 is SGHRS and CDR2 YFSETQ. The CDR3 sequence is 17 residues long. The CDR3, as DNA: TGCGCCAGCAGCTTTTTGCCTAGCGGGAGCAATCAAGAGACCCAGTACTTC. The encoded protein is CASSFLPSGSNQETQYF.

The chain has TRBV6-1 and TRBJ2-7; maybe TRBD2 (6 bases). Germline V lookup: CDR1 MNHNS, CDR2 SASEGT. Deletions cut 2 bases from V and 3 bases from J, with 14 bases between. The CDR3 runs to 15 residues. The CDR3 region is CASSEYGGVDYEQYF. The CDR3, as DNA: TGTGCCAGCAGTGAATACGGAGGGGTGGACTACGAGCAGTACTTC.

V is TRBV4-2 and J is TRBJ2-1; perhaps D is TRBD1 or TRBD2 (5 bases each). Trimming shortened V by 4 bases and J by 4 bases, and 14 bases separated the two germline ends. Germline values: CDR1 LGHNA, CDR2 YNFKEQ. The CDR3 loop spans 15 amino acids. In DNA form, the CDR3 reads TGTGCCAGCAGCCCCTCGGGGCAGGAGTACAATGAGCAGTTCTTC. It translates to CASSPSGQEYNEQFF.

This clone was seen just once. V gene TRBV19 combines with J gene TRBJ2-3; 14 bases line up with TRBD2. Germline V gene lookup returns CDR1 LNHDA and CDR2 SQIVND (reference sequence). This CDR3 comprises 13 residues. Trimming removed 9 bases from V and 7 bases from J; junction bases left unmatched: 3. DNA for the CDR3: TGTGCCAGCAGACTAGCGGGAGGGAATACGCAGTATTTT. It yields the protein CASRLAGGNTQYF. The full variable domain, its missing parts supplied by reference TRBV19 and TRBJ2-3, is DGGITQSPKYLFRKEGQNVTLSCEQNLNHDAMYWYRQDPGQGLRLIYYSQIVNDFQKGDIAEGYSVSREKKESFPLTVTSAQKNPTAFYLCASRLAGGNTQYFGPGTRLTVL.

The rearrangement joins TRBV7-9 to TRBJ2-7; D unresolved. The length of the CDR3 is 13 residues. CDR1 is SEHNR and CDR2 is FQNEAQ in the germline V gene (reference sequence). V shed 2 bases and J shed 5 bases, with 10 bases lying between them. CDR3: CASSLISTHEQYF. The DNA of the CDR3 is TGTGCCAGCAGCTTAATTAGTACCCACGAGCAGTACTTC.

The J gene is TRBJ1-1, the V gene TRBV6-1, with no clear D. Trimming left V 5 bases short and J 7 bases short, with 14 bases between. Per germline, CDR1 MNHNS and CDR2 SASEGT. This CDR3 is 13 amino acids long. CDR3 region: CASSRSDRSEAFF. CDR3 nucleotide sequence: TGTGCCAGCAGTCGATCGGATCGAAGTGAAGCTTTCTTT.

The chain carries TRBV29-1 and TRBJ2-1, with TRBD1 matching over 8 bases. Looked up from germline, CDR1 is SQVTM and CDR2 is ANQGSEA. This CDR3 contains 14 residues. J lost 8 bases, V lost 6 bases, and 12 bases had no gene match. The CDR3 DNA reads as TGCAGCGTCCTGACAGGGGATTCATTCGATGAGCAGTTCTTC. This sequence encodes CSVLTGDSFDEQFF.

This chain uses TRBV5-1 with TRBJ2-6; TRBD2 might be the D (5 bases). Germline CDR1 is SGHRS and CDR2 is YFSETQ. The CDR3 has 15 residues. V gave up 5 bases and J gave up 1 base, with 10 bases separating them. CDR3 loop: CASSLAGSGANVLTF. DNA of the CDR3: TGCGCCAGCAGTCTGGCGGGTTCTGGGGCCAACGTCCTGACTTTC.

The chain combines TRBV6-6 with TRBJ2-2, with 7 bases matching TRBD1. With V trimmed by 8 bases and J by 1 base, 4 bases remained unmatched. Looked up from germline, CDR1 is MNHNY and CDR2 is SVGAGI (reference sequence). The CDR3 has 14 amino acids. This CDR3 is CASQGQLNTGELFF. CDR3 DNA sequence: TGTGCCAGCCAGGGACAGCTGAACACCGGGGAGCTGTTTTTT.

The rearrangement links TRBV6-6 to TRBJ2-1, with 9 bases matching TRBD2. V was clipped by 8 bases and J by 12 bases; unmatched bases: 5. The CDR3 length is 11 residues. Germline values: CDR1 MNHNY, CDR2 SVGAGI (reference sequence). In DNA form, the CDR3 reads TGTGCCAGCTCTAGCGGGATGGGGCAGTTCTTC. This codes for CASSSGMGQFF.

A few counts support this clone. CDR3 nucleotide sequence: TGTGCCAGCAGCCAGGGGCAGCCCCAGCATTTT. Its translation: CASSQGQPQHF. The chain has TRBV28 and TRBJ1-5; D is perhaps TRBD1 (6 bases). V was pared by 6 bases and J by 7 bases, with 7 bases between. The CDR3 runs 11 residues. In germline, CDR1 is MDHEN, CDR2 SYDVKM.

The chain joins TRBV27 to TRBJ2-2; 8 bases map to TRBD2. Germline CDR1 reads MNHEY; CDR2 reads SMNVEV (reference sequence). The CDR3 is 17 residues long. V gave up 5 bases and J gave up 1 base; unmatched junction bases: 9. CDR3 sequence (DNA): TGTGCCAGCAGTGGGGAGGGCGCGGGAGGGAACACCGGGGAGCTGTTTTTT. Its protein is CASSGEGAGGNTGELFF.

V and J are TRBV4-3 and TRBJ1-1; 9 bases are shared with TRBD1. Germline V gene lookup returns CDR1 LGHNA and CDR2 YSLEER. The V and J ends lost 3 bases and 5 bases, in that order; junction bases with no gene match: 4. The CDR3 runs 14 residues. CDR3: CASSHGTGRTEAFF. CDR3 in DNA: TGCGCCAGCAGCCACGGGACAGGGAGGACTGAAGCTTTCTTT.

This clone was found once. The rearrangement links TRBV10-3 to TRBJ2-7; D is possibly TRBD2 (6 bases). Germline CDR1 and CDR2: ENHRY and SYGVKD. The CDR3 extends over 18 amino acids. V was trimmed by 5 bases and J by 3 bases, leaving 26 bases between them. The CDR3 DNA reads TGTGCCATCAGTTTTGTCGGGGGTAGCGGAAGAGGTTTCTACGAGCAGTACTTC. It is translated as CAISFVGGSGRGFYEQYF.

This rearrangement joins TRBV4-3 to TRBJ2-1; the D is unclear. Trimming stripped 0 bases from V and 2 bases from J, with 11 bases between. The germline V gene has CDR1 LGHNA and CDR2 YSLEER. This CDR3 spans 16 amino acids. The CDR3 nucleotides are TGCGCCAGCAGCCAAGATTCCGCCAGCCCCTACAATGAGCAGTTCTTC. The encoded protein is CASSQDSASPYNEQFF.

There are a few counts of this clone. The chain is built from TRBV6-1 and TRBJ1-5; no definite D call. The CDR3 totals 13 residues. V was pared by 6 bases and J by 4 bases, with 10 bases between. CDR1 MNHNS and CDR2 SASEGT come from the germline V gene. The CDR3 DNA reads as TGTGCCAGCAGAGGACTCTTAAATCAGCCCCAGCATTTT. This gives the protein CASRGLLNQPQHF.

The chain is built from TRBV28 and TRBJ2-3; TRBD2 aligns across 16 bases. From germline, CDR1 is MDHEN and CDR2 SYDVKM. CDR3 length equals 17 residues. The J segment lost 4 bases and the V segment lost 0 bases, leaving 1 base of the junction unmatched. The CDR3 DNA reads as TGTGCCAGCAGTTTATGGGGACTAGCGGGAGGGGCAGATACGCAGTATTTT. This codes for CASSLWGLAGGADTQYF.

This clone was seen a handful of times. The chain carries TRBV9 and TRBJ1-3; D gene uncertain. V was pared by 1 base and J by 3 bases, with 5 bases between. Germline values: CDR1 SGDLS, CDR2 YYNGEE. The CDR3 has 13 residues. CDR3 DNA: TGTGCCAGCAGCGTAATTTTTGGAAACACCATATATTTT. Its protein is CASSVIFGNTIYF.

The chain couples TRBV9 to TRBJ1-3, with TRBD1 matching 10 bases. There are 18 residues in the CDR3. Germline loops: CDR1 SGDLS, CDR2 YYNGEE. J gave up 5 bases and V 4 bases, and 15 bases lay outside the gene matches. The CDR3 DNA follows: TGTGCCAGCAGCAGACCTCTCGACCGGGACAGGGGACGAAACACCATATATTTT. This translates into CASSRPLDRDRGRNTIYF.

This chain uses TRBV7-2 with TRBJ1-2; TRBD1 might be the D (6 bases). CDR1 SGHTA and CDR2 FQGNSA come from the germline V gene. V was cut by 5 bases and J by 4 bases, with 11 bases left in between. The CDR3 runs to 13 residues. CDR3 residues: CASSPGQSYGYTF. Written as DNA, the CDR3 is TGTGCCAGCAGCCCAGGACAGTCCTATGGCTACACCTTC.

This clone was counted once. The gene calls are TRBV10-3 and TRBJ2-7, with a weak D call TRBD1 (6 bases). The germline CDR1 and CDR2 sequences are ENHRY and SYGVKD. V shed 0 bases and J shed 2 bases, with 14 bases lying between them. The CDR3 covers 16 residues. The CDR3: CAISESLFRGTYEQYF. In DNA form, the CDR3 reads TGTGCCATCAGTGAGTCTCTATTCAGGGGAACCTACGAGCAGTACTTC.

V gene TRBV28 combines with J gene TRBJ2-3; TRBD1 matches at 7 bases. With 5 bases clipped from V and 6 bases from J, the junction kept 5 bases outside the gene matches. Germline V gene sequence: CDR1 MDHEN, CDR2 SYDVKM. The CDR3 sequence is 13 residues long. CDR3 protein: CASSLPRGDTQYF. In nucleotides, the CDR3 is TGTGCCAGCAGTCTTCCCAGGGGGGATACGCAGTATTTT.

The chain combines TRBV28 with TRBJ1-2, with D possibly being TRBD1 (6 bases). This CDR3 spans 15 amino acids. Germline CDR1 is MDHEN and CDR2 is SYDVKM. The V and J ends lost 5 bases and 7 bases respectively, with 20 bases between them. The CDR3 region is CASSALRDTTGGYTF. CDR3 nucleotides: TGTGCCAGCAGTGCACTCAGGGACACCACAGGTGGCTACACCTTC.